Below are 25 T cell receptor beta chains sequenced from a single sample in a study of blood T cell repertoires in COVID-19. Generated by immunoSEQ multiplex PCR, the TCRdb table keeps only in-frame clones and is missing some. The repertoire holds 110,000 to 150,000 clones, around 81% seen once, with more than 1.5% in the top ten. Sequencing was done on a sample of peripheral blood. The receptors stem from a human donor in a cohort sampled during active COVID-19.

The chain uses TRBV6-2 or TRBV6-3 and TRBJ2-6, with a possible D match to TRBD1 (6 bases). The V gene lost 5 bases and the J gene lost 4 bases, with 15 bases spanning the gap. There are 16 residues in the CDR3. The germline gives CDR1 MNHEY, CDR2 SVGEGT. The CDR3 spells CASSPTGRGGANVLTF. CDR3 coding DNA: TGTGCCAGCAGTCCGACAGGCCGGGGAGGGGCCAACGTCCTGACTTTC.

The chain recombines TRBV11-2 with TRBJ2-3; 13 bases are shared with TRBD2. The CDR3 length is 14 residues. V trimming: 6 bases; J trimming: 14 bases; junction bases outside the gene matches: 11. Germline V CDR1 and CDR2: SGHAT, FQNNGV. The CDR3, as DNA: TGTGCCAGCAGACGCGGACTAGCGGGAGCTGGGTGGTATTTT. Translation gives CASRRGLAGAGWYF. The full variable domain, rest sourced from reference TRBV11-2 and TRBJ2-3, is EAGVAQSPRYKIIEKRQSVAFWCNPISGHATLYWYQQILGQGPKLLIQFQNNGVVDDSQLPKDRFSAERLKGVDSTLKIQPAKLEDSAVYLCASRRGLAGAGWYFGPGTRLTVL.

The chain links TRBV7-2 to TRBJ2-2; D is uncertain. The germline CDR1 and CDR2 sequences are SGHTA and FQGNSA. The CDR3 runs to 13 residues. V lost 5 bases to trimming and J lost 0 bases, with 4 bases between them. The CDR3 coding sequence is TGTGCCAGCAGCCCATCGAACACCGGGGAGCTGTTTTTT. It codes for CASSPSNTGELFF.

V and J are TRBV4-3 and TRBJ1-1, with D unresolved. The germline V and J ends were trimmed by 1 base and 5 bases, with 11 bases remaining between them. The CDR3 has 14 amino acids. Germline V gives CDR1 LGHNA, CDR2 YSLEER. CDR3 DNA sequence: TGCGCCAGCAGCCAAGTAGCGGGTTATACTGAAGCTTTCTTT. It specifies CASSQVAGYTEAFF.

A single count supports this clone. V gene TRBV11-1 combines with J gene TRBJ2-5; 15 nucleotides line up with TRBD2. The CDR3 has 16 amino acids. Germline CDR1 is SGHAT and CDR2 is FQDESV (reference sequence). The trim removed 5 bases at V and 5 bases at J, leaving 6 bases unmatched. The CDR3 DNA follows: TGTGCCAGCAGCCCCGGACTAGCGGGAGGGCCGGAGACCCAGTACTTC. As protein: CASSPGLAGGPETQYF.

The chain combines TRBV2 with TRBJ1-6; D unresolved. The V and J ends lost 1 base and 14 bases respectively, with 6 bases between them. The CDR3 contains 11 residues. Germline V CDR1 and CDR2: SNHLY, FYNNEI. Here the CDR3 reads CASSEEGALHF. The DNA for the CDR3 is TGTGCCAGCAGTGAAGAAGGAGCCCTCCACTTT.

The chain employs TRBV11-2 and TRBJ1-2, with 9 bases aligning to TRBD1. The V segment lost 5 bases and the J segment 5 bases; nucleotides outside the gene matches: 9. Looked up from germline, CDR1 is SGHAT and CDR2 is FQNNGV. The CDR3 consists of 15 residues. The CDR3 protein is CASSEEQGAPYGYTF. DNA for the CDR3: TGTGCCAGCAGCGAGGAACAGGGGGCCCCTTATGGCTACACCTTC.

The V gene is TRBV5-1, the J gene TRBJ2-7; D uncertain. CDR3 length: 12 residues. V lost 4 bases and J lost 4, with 9 bases in between. Germline V gene data show CDR1 as SGHRS and CDR2 as YFSETQ. CDR3 sequence reads: CASSPYGYEQYF. The CDR3, as DNA: TGCGCCAGCAGCCCATACGGTTACGAGCAGTACTTC.

This rearrangement joins TRBV13 to TRBJ2-5; D possibly corresponds to TRBD1 (6 bases). V shed 6 bases and J shed 4 bases, with 12 bases lying between them. This CDR3 region has 13 residues. Germline V CDR1 and CDR2: PRHDT, FYEKMQ (reference sequence). This CDR3 reads CASRPTGLETQYF. Written as DNA, the CDR3 is TGTGCCAGCAGACCCACAGGGTTAGAGACCCAGTACTTC.

The chain combines TRBV24-1 with TRBJ2-1, with TRBD2 matching 12 bases. With V trimmed by 3 bases and J by 1 base, 6 bases remained unmatched. The CDR3 sequence is 18 residues long. From germline, CDR1 is KGHDR and CDR2 SFDVKD. CDR3 bases: TGTGCCACCAGTGATGCCCTGACTAGCGGGAGTTCCTACAATGAGCAGTTCTTC. Residues: CATSDALTSGSSYNEQFF.

The rearrangement uses TRBV5-1 and TRBJ1-5, with a possible D match to TRBD1 (6 bases). CDR1 and CDR2 from the germline V gene are SGHRS and YFSETQ. The V gene lost 4 bases and the J gene lost 2 bases, with 16 bases spanning the gap. CDR3 length: 16 amino acids. The CDR3 DNA reads as TGCGCCAGCAGCCTAACAGGGAATAGGGGCAATCAGCCCCAGCATTTT. Encoded protein: CASSLTGNRGNQPQHF.

This clone appeared a few times. The chain uses TRBV24-1 and TRBJ2-1; 8 bases line up with TRBD1. The CDR3 has 16 residues. Germline CDR1 is KGHDR and CDR2 is SFDVKD. The V gene end was trimmed by 5 bases and the J gene end by 5 bases; junction bases not matched to a gene: 10. The CDR3 DNA reads TGTGCCACCAGTGCTCCGAACAGGGGGAGCGACAATGAGCAGTTCTTC. It translates to CATSAPNRGSDNEQFF.

This clone showed up just a few times. The chain employs TRBV19 and TRBJ1-1; D is ambiguous. CDR3 length: 14 amino acids. V dropped 3 bases and J dropped 4 bases, with 12 bases sitting between them. Germline V gene sequence: CDR1 LNHDA, CDR2 SQIVND (reference sequence). The CDR3 coding sequence is TGTGCCAGTAGTATCGGTATGTCCGGCACTGAAGCTTTCTTT. It specifies CASSIGMSGTEAFF.

The chain has TRBV9 and TRBJ2-3, with D maybe TRBD2 (6 bases). The CDR3 spans 16 residues. Trimming stripped 0 bases from V and 3 bases from J, with 14 bases between. Germline CDR1 reads SGDLS; CDR2 reads YYNGEE. CDR3 sequence reads: CASSVGRGVGTDTQYF. The CDR3 DNA sequence: TGTGCCAGCAGCGTAGGGCGGGGAGTCGGGACAGATACGCAGTATTTT.

This chain links TRBV5-4 with TRBJ1-1; TRBD1 is a possible D gene (6 bases). This CDR3 is 15 amino acids long. Trimming pared 4 bases from V and 10 bases from J, leaving 23 bases between. Germline V gene data show CDR1 as SGHNT and CDR2 as YYREEE (reference sequence). CDR3 DNA sequence: TGTGCCAGCAGCCCCAGCACCGCCGGCAGGGGACCAGCTTTCTTT. Encoded protein: CASSPSTAGRGPAFF.

This chain uses TRBV5-1 with TRBJ2-1, with TRBD2 matching 11 bases. Looked up from germline, CDR1 is SGHRS and CDR2 is YFSETQ. With V trimmed by 4 bases and J by 4 bases, 13 bases remained unmatched. This CDR3 region has 18 residues. Written as DNA, the CDR3 is TGCGCCAGCAGCCACGGACTAGCGGGCCGCGGGGTGTACAATGAGCAGTTCTTC. Translation: CASSHGLAGRGVYNEQFF.

The chain joins TRBV7-2 to TRBJ2-3; D possibly corresponds to TRBD2 (6 bases). V lost 5 bases, J lost 1 base, and 16 bases lay in between. There are 16 residues in the CDR3. The germline V gene has CDR1 SGHTA and CDR2 FQGNSA. The CDR3 sequence is CASSVLIGGGTDTQYF. CDR3 nucleotide sequence: TGTGCCAGCAGCGTCCTCATCGGGGGTGGCACAGATACGCAGTATTTT.

The chain is built from TRBV7-2 and TRBJ2-7, with TRBD1 matching over 9 bases. CDR3 size: 14 residues. V trimming: 8 bases; J trimming: 5 bases; junction bases outside the gene matches: 10. Germline CDR1 is SGHTA and CDR2 is FQGNSA. CDR3: CASLRQGGRHEQYF. CDR3 nucleotide sequence: TGTGCCAGCCTAAGACAGGGGGGAAGGCACGAGCAGTACTTC.

The chain carries TRBV3-1 (or the pseudogene TRBV3-2) and TRBJ2-7; 10 nucleotides line up with TRBD2. Germline lookup yields CDR1 LGHDT and CDR2 YNNKEL (reference sequence). V lost 2 bases to trimming and J lost 5 bases; unmatched junction nucleotides: 3. The CDR3 sequence is 14 residues long. The CDR3 nucleotides are TGTGCCAGCAGCCAACTAGCGGGAGACCACGAGCAGTACTTC. Amino acid sequence: CASSQLAGDHEQYF.

The rearrangement uses TRBV3-1 (or the pseudogene TRBV3-2) and TRBJ1-2, with unresolved D. Per the germline V gene, CDR1 is LGHDT and CDR2 is YNNKEL (reference sequence). Trimming shortened V by 0 bases and J by 4 bases, and 6 bases separated the two germline ends. This CDR3 has 13 residues. CDR3: CASSQDYSYGYTF. The CDR3 bases are TGTGCCAGCAGCCAAGATTACAGCTATGGCTACACCTTC.

The gene calls are TRBV3-1 (or the pseudogene TRBV3-2) and TRBJ2-3; 11 nucleotides align to TRBD2. V was pared by 0 bases and J by 3 bases, with 5 bases of the junction left unmatched. The CDR3 length is 17 residues. In germline, CDR1 is LGHDT, CDR2 YNNKEL (reference sequence). CDR3 coding DNA: TGTGCCAGCAGCCAAGACGTACTAGCGGGAGTTACAGATACGCAGTATTTT. It is translated as CASSQDVLAGVTDTQYF.

The J gene is TRBJ1-2, the V gene TRBV7-2, with 11 bases aligning to TRBD1. Germline V gene data show CDR1 as SGHTA and CDR2 as FQGNSA. CDR3 length: 14 amino acids. V shed 5 bases and J 7 bases; nucleotides not matched to a gene: 6. DNA of the CDR3: TGTGCCAGCAGCGCCCTGGACAGGGGGCCTGGCTACACCTTC. The encoded protein is CASSALDRGPGYTF.

The chain uses TRBV28 and TRBJ2-7; TRBD2 matches at 8 bases. Germline loops: CDR1 MDHEN, CDR2 SYDVKM. Trimming removed 5 bases from V and 7 bases from J; junction bases left unmatched: 10. The CDR3 has 14 amino acids. This CDR3 reads CASSLPGGVGEQYF. CDR3 nucleotides: TGTGCCAGCAGTCTCCCGGGGGGGGTGGGTGAGCAGTACTTC.

V usage is TRBV4-1 and J usage is TRBJ2-7; D gene unclear. The CDR3 consists of 15 residues. Germline V gives CDR1 MGHRA, CDR2 YSYEKL. V lost 0 bases and J lost 2, with 11 bases in between. Here the CDR3 reads CASSQDPAGTYEQYF. In DNA form, the CDR3 reads TGCGCCAGCAGCCAAGATCCCGCCGGTACCTACGAGCAGTACTTC.

This clone was seen once. J is TRBJ2-1 and V is TRBV7-2; 7 bases match TRBD2. V lost 4 bases to trimming and J lost 2 bases; unmatched junction nucleotides: 2. Germline V CDR1 and CDR2: SGHTA, FQGNSA. The CDR3 extends over 14 amino acids. This chain's CDR3 is CASSSSGAYNEQFF. CDR3 in DNA: TGTGCCAGCAGCTCGAGCGGGGCCTACAATGAGCAGTTCTTC. Looking up the rest from reference TRBV7-2 and TRBJ2-1 gives the full variable domain: GAGVSQSPSNKVTEKGKDVELRCDPISGHTALYWYRQSLGQGLEFLIYFQGNSAPDKSGLPSDRFSAERTGGSVSTLTIQRTQQEDSAVYLCASSSSGAYNEQFFGPGTRLTVL.